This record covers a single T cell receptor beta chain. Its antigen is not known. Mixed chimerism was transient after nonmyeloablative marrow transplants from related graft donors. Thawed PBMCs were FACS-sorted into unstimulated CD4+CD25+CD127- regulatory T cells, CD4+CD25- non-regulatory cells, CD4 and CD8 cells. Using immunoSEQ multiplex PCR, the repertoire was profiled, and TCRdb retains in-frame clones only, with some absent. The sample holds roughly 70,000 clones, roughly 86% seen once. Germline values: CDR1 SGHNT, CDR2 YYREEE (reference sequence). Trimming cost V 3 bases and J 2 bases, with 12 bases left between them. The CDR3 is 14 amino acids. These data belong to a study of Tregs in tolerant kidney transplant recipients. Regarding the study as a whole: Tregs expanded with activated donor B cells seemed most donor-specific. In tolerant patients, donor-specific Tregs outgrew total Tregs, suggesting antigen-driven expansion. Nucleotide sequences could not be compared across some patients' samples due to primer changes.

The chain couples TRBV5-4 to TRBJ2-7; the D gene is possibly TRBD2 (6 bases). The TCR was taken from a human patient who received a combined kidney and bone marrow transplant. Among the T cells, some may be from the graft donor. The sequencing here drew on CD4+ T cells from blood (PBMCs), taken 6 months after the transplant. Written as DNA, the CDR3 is TGTGCCAGCAGCTGGGGACTGAAGCCCTACGAGCAGTACTTC. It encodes CASSWGLKPYEQYF. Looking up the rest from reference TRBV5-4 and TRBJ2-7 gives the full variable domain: ETGVTQSPTHLIKTRGQQVTLRCSSQSGHNTVSWYQQALGQGPQFIFQYYREEENGRGNFPPRFSGLQFPNYSSELNVNALELDDSALYLCASSWGLKPYEQYFGPGTRLTVT.